The source of this TCR beta chain is a study of T cell repertoires in cytomegalovirus infection. For the study at large: Matching HLA type, along with CMV infection, was indicated by public TCR beta signatures.

Via MiXCR, TCRdb re-called the reads, giving one row per CDR3 protein. In the table there are under 200,000 distinct CDR3 sequences, less than 25% of which are singletons. This CDR3 has 16 amino acids. Germline CDR1 and CDR2: MNHGY and SAAAGT. V lost 1 base and J 8 bases, leaving 20 bases between the germline ends. This clonotype appeared a few times. Its antigen remains unidentified. General study findings and limits: There were carriers of CMV plus the relevant HLA, and cumulative public TCR beta family frequency identified them. Dominating the ex vivo response were TCR beta clonotypes that were CMV-specific and HLA-C-restricted.

The V and J genes are TRBV6-8 and TRBJ1-2, with D possibly TRBD1 on 6 matching bases. Sequenced here: CD8+ T cells from cultured PBMCs, sampled from culture after CMV antigen stimulation. The sequence was collected from a human donor in good health (CMV status not recorded). Some clones in this sample may be carry-over from other donors' samples. The CDR3 sequence is CASSYFLGQSQGGYTF. CDR3 sequence (DNA): TGTGCCAGCAGTTACTTCCTTGGACAGTCCCAGGGGGGCTACACCTTC.